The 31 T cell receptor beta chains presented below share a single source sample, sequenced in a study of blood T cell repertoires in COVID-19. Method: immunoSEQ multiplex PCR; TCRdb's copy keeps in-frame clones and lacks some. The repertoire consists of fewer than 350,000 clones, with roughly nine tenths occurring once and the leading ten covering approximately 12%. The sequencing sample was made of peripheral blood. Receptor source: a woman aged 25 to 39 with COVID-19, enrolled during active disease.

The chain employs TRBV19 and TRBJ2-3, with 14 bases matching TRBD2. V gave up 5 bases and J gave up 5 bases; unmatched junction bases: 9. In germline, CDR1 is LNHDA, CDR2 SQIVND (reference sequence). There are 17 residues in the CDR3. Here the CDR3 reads CASSSATSGGVKDTQYF. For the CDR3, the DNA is TGTGCCAGTAGTTCCGCGACTAGCGGGGGGGTGAAAGATACGCAGTATTTT.

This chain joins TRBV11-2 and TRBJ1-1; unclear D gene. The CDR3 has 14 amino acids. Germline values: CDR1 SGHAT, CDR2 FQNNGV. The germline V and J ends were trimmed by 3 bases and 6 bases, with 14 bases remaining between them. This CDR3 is CASSFTHRSPEAFF. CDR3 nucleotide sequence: TGTGCCAGCAGCTTTACACATCGATCCCCTGAAGCTTTCTTT.

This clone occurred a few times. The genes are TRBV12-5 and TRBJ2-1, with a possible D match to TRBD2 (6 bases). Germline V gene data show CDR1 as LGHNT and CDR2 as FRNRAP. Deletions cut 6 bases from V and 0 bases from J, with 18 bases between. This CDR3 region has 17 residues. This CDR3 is CASGTDLSGHSYNEQFF. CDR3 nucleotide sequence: TGTGCTAGTGGAACCGATCTTAGCGGACACTCCTACAATGAGCAGTTCTTC.

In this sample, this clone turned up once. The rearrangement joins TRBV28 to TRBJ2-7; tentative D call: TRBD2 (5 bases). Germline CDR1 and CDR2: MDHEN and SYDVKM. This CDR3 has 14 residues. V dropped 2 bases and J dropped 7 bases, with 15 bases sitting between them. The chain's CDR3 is CASSLPSSGREQYF. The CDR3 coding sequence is TGTGCCAGCAGTTTACCCAGTTCGGGGAGAGAGCAGTACTTC.

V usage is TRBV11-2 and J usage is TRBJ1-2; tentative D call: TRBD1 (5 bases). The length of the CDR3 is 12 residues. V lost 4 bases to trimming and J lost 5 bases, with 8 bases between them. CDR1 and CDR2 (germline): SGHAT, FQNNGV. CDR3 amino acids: CASSSGVYGYTF. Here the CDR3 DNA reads TGTGCCAGCAGCTCGGGGGTTTATGGCTACACCTTC.

CDR3 sequence: CASSSGLAGGTDTQYF. CDR3 nucleotide sequence: TGTGCCAGCAGCTCGGGACTAGCCGGAGGCACAGATACGCAGTATTTT. J is TRBJ2-3 and V is TRBV7-7; 9 nucleotides align to TRBD2. The CDR3 has 16 residues. Germline values: CDR1 SSHAT, CDR2 FNYEAQ (reference sequence). V lost 4 bases, J lost 1 base, and 6 bases stayed unmatched. The full variable domain, its missing parts supplied by reference TRBV7-7 and TRBJ2-3, is GAGVSQSPRYKVTKRGQDVTLRCDPISSHATLYWYQQALGQGPEFLTYFNYEAQPDKSGLPSDRFSAERPEGSISTLTIQRTEQRDSAMYRCASSSGLAGGTDTQYFGPGTRLTVL.

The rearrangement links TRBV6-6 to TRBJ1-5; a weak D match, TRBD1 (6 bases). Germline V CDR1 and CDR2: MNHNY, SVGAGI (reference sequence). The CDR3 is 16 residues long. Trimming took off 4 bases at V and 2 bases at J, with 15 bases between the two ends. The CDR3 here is CASSFTGSWGNQPQHF. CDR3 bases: TGTGCCAGCAGTTTTACAGGGAGTTGGGGCAATCAGCCCCAGCATTTT.

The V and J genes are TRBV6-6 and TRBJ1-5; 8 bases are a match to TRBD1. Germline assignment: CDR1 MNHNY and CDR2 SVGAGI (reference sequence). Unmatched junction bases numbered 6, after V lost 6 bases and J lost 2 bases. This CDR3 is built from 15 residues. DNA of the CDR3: TGTGCCAGCAGCTCCGGACAGGGTGGCAATCAGCCCCAGCATTTT. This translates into CASSSGQGGNQPQHF.

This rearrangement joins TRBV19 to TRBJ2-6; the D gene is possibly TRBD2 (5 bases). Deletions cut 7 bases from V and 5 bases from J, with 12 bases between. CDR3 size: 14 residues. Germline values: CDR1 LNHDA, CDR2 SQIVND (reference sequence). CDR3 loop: CASTGMPRANVLTF. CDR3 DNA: TGTGCCAGTACGGGGATGCCTAGGGCCAACGTCCTGACTTTC.

DNA for the CDR3: TGTGCCAGCAGTTCTGCAGGGGGGCCCCAGCATTTT. It is translated as CASSSAGGPQHF. The chain links TRBV6-2 or TRBV6-3 to TRBJ1-5, with TRBD1 matching over 7 bases. The junction had 3 bases not matched to a gene; V was cut back by 4 bases and J by 9 bases. CDR1 and CDR2 from the germline V gene are MNHEY and SVGEGT. The CDR3 runs to 12 residues.

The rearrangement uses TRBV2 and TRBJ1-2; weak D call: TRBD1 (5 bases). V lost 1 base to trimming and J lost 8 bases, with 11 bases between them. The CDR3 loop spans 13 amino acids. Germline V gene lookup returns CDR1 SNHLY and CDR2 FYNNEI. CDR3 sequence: CASSEGQSVGYTF. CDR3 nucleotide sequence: TGTGCCAGCAGTGAAGGACAGTCCGTCGGCTACACCTTC.

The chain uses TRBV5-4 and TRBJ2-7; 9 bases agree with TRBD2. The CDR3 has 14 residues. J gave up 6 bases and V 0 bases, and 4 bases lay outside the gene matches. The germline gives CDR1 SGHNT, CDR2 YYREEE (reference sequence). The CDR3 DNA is TGTGCCAGCAGCTTGGAGCGGGGGGCTTCCGAGCAGTACTTC. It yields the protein CASSLERGASEQYF.

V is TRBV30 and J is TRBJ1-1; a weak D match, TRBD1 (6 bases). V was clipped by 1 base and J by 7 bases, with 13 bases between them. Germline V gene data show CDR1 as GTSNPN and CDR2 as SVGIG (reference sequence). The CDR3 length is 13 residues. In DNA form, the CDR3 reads TGTGCCTGGAGTGAGGACAGATTTCTTGAAGCTTTCTTT. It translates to CAWSEDRFLEAFF.

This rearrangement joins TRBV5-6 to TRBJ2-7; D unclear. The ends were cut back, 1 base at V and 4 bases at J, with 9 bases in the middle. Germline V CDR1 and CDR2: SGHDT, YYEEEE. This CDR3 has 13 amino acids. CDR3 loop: CASSLSPDYEQYF. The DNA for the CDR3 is TGTGCCAGCAGCTTGTCTCCAGATTACGAGCAGTACTTC.

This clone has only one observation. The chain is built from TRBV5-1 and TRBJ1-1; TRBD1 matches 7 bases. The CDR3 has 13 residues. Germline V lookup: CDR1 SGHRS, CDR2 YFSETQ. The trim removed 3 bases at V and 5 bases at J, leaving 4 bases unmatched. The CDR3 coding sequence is TGCGCCAGCAGCTGGACAGGCTTGACTGAAGCTTTCTTT. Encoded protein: CASSWTGLTEAFF. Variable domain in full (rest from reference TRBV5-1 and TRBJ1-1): KAGVTQTPRYLIKTRGQQVTLSCSPISGHRSVSWYQQTPGQGLQFLFEYFSETQRNKGNFPGRFSGRQFSNSRSEMNVSTLELGDSALYLCASSWTGLTEAFFGQGTRLTVV.

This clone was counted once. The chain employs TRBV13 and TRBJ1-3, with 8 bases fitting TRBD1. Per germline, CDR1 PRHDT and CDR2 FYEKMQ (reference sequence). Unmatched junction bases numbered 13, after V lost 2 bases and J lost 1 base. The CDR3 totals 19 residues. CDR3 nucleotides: TGTGCCAGCAGCTTATATCGACAGGGGTCAACCTTATCTGGAAACACCATATATTTT. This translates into CASSLYRQGSTLSGNTIYF.

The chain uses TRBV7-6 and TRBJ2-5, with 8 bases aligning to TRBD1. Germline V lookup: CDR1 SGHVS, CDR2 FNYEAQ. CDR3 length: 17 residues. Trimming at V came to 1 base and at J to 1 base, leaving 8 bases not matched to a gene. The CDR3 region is CASSLVSMDRAQETQYF. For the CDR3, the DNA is TGTGCCAGCAGCTTAGTCAGTATGGACAGGGCCCAAGAGACCCAGTACTTC.

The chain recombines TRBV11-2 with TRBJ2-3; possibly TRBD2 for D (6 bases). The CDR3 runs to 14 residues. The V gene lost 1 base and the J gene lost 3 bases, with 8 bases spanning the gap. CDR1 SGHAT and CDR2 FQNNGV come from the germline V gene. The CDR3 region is CASSLGGITDTQYF. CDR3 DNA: TGTGCCAGCAGCTTAGGCGGGATTACAGATACGCAGTATTTT.

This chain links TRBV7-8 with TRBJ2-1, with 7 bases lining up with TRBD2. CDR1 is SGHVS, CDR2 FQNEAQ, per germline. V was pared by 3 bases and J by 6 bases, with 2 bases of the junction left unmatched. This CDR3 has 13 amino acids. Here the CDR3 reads CASSFGGGNEQFF. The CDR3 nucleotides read TGTGCCAGCAGCTTTGGGGGGGGCAATGAGCAGTTCTTC.

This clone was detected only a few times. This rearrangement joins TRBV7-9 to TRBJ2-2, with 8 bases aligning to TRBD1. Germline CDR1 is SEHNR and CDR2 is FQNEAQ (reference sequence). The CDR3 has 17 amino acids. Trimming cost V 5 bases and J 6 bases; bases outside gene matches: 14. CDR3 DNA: TGTGCCAGCAGCCGCCCAGGACAGGGTTTTTTTGCCGGGGAGCTGTTTTTT. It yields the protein CASSRPGQGFFAGELFF. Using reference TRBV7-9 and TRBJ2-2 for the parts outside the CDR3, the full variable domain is DTGVSQNPRHKITKRGQNVTFRCDPISEHNRLYWYRQTLGQGPEFLTYFQNEAQLEKSRLLSDRFSAERPKGSFSTLEIQRTEQGDSAMYLCASSRPGQGFFAGELFFGEGSRLTVL.

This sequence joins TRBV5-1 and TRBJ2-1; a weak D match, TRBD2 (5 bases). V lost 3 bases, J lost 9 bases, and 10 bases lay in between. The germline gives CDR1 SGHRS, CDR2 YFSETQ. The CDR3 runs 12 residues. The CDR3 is CASSWHEGEQFF. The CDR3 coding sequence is TGCGCCAGCAGCTGGCACGAGGGTGAGCAGTTCTTC.

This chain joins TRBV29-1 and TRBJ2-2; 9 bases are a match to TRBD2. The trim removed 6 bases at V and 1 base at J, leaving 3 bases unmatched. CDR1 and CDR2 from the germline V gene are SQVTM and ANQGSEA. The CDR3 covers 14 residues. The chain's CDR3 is CSVGTSLNTGELFF. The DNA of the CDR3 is TGCAGCGTGGGGACTAGCTTGAACACCGGGGAGCTGTTTTTT.

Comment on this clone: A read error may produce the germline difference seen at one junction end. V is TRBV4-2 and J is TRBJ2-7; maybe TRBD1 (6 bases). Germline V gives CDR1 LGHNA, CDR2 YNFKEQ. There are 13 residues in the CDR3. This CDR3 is CASSRTVWDKNLF. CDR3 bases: TGTGCCAGCAGCCGGACCGTATGGGACAAGAATCTTTTC.

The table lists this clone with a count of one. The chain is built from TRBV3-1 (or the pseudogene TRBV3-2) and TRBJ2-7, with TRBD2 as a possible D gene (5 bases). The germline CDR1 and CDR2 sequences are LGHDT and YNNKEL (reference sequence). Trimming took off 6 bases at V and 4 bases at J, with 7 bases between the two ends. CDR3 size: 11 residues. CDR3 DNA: TGTGCCAGCAGGAGCGGTTACGAGCAGTACTTC. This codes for CASRSGYEQYF.

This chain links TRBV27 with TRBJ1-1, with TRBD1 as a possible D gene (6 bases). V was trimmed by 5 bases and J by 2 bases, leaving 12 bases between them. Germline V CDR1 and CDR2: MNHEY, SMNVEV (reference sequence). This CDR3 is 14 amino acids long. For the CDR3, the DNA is TGTGCCAGCAGTCCTACAGGGATAAACACTGAAGCTTTCTTT. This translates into CASSPTGINTEAFF.

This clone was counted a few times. Here the CDR3 reads CASSEVAPSIYSNQPQHF. CDR3 sequence (DNA): TGTGCCAGCAGTGAAGTAGCTCCAAGCATTTATAGCAATCAGCCCCAGCATTTT. The rearrangement links TRBV6-1 to TRBJ1-5, with D hard to call. Trimming stripped 1 base from V and 0 bases from J, with 16 bases between. Germline CDR1 and CDR2: MNHNS and SASEGT. This CDR3 region has 18 residues.

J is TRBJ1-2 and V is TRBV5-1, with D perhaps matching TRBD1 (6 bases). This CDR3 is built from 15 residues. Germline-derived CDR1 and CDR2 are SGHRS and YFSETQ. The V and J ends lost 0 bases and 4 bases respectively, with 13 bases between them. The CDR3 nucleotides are TGCGCCAGCAGCTTGGGGTCAGGGGATGCCTATGGCTACACCTTC. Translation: CASSLGSGDAYGYTF.

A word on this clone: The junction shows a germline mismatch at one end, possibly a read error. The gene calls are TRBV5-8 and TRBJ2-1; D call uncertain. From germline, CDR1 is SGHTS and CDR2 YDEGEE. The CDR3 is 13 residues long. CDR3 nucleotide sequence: TGTGCCAGTAGCTTTGAACAGAACAATGAGCAGTTCTTC. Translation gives CASSFEQNNEQFF.

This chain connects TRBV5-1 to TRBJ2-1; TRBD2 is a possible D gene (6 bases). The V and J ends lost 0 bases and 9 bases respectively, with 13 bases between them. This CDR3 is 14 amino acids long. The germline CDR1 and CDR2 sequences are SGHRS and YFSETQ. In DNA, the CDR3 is TGCGCCAGCAGCTTGGGACTAGACTGGATTGAGCAGTTCTTC. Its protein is CASSLGLDWIEQFF.

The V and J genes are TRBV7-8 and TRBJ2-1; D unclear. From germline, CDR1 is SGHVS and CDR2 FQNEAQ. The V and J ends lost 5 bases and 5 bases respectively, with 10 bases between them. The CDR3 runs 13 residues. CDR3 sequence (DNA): TGTGCCAGCAGCCGGTGGAGAAACAATGAGCAGTTCTTC. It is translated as CASSRWRNNEQFF.

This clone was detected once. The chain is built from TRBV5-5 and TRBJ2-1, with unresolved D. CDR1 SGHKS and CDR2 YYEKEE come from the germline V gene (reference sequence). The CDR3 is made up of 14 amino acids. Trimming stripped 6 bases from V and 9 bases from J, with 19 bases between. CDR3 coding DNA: TGTGCCAGCAAAGACGGATACCTAGGCGGTGAGCAGTTCTTC. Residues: CASKDGYLGGEQFF.